This T cell receptor beta chain derives from a study of T cell responses to AZD1222 COVID-19 vaccine. Losses at the gene ends were 8 bases for V and 3 bases for J; bases not matched to a gene: 10. CDR3 length equals 15 residues. Germline CDR1 SGHRS, CDR2 YFSETQ. Regarding the study as a whole: Donors were chiefly white British, with a greater number of females, and clonal diversity was perhaps underestimated. Repertoires were obtained only post-peak T cell response. Nearly half of spike-specific TCRs reportedly target variant regions that are unmutated in the B.1.351 and B.1.1.7 variants.

Notes on this clone: The antigen remains undetermined.

The method was immunoSEQ multiplex PCR; TCRdb's version includes in-frame clones alone and lacks a portion of them. The sample contains about 110,000 clones, about 90% of which appear only once. The TCR originated in an adult in good health. The source was peripheral blood, collected on day 0 of AZD1222 vaccination. The V gene is TRBV5-1, the J gene TRBJ2-3; 9 bases are a match to TRBD2. CDR3 residues: CASGVAGASTDTQYF. CDR3 nucleotide sequence: TGCGCCAGTGGGGTAGCGGGAGCTTCTACAGATACGCAGTATTTT.